The count of the clone carrying this T cell receptor beta chain is one. The target antigen is unknown. These data belong to a study of cytomegalovirus exposure and HLA in healthy donors. Study-level results: Reportedly, fewer N-insertions than the approximately 650-donor mean appeared in an Asian-associated ancestry cluster in a later analysis. Earlier analysis looked at TCR beta V segments, and most were productive about 87% or about 30% of the time. Some public TCRs appeared in many individuals, while most sequences were rare. Indistinguishability led to the exclusion of some V segments, TRBV6-2 and TRBV6-3 included.

Primers included in the PCR were 60 Vbeta and 13 Jbeta primers. The data were produced by immunoSEQ multiplex PCR, yet TCRdb's version contains in-frame clones alone and is incomplete. This sample yields 150,000 to 180,000 clones, of which around 84% are seen a single time; around 2% belongs to the top ten. Trimming removed 0 bases from V and 3 bases from J, with 9 bases in between. CDR1 and CDR2 from the germline V gene are MNHEY and SVGAGI. The CDR3 runs 14 residues. This receptor was identified in a woman aged 18-29 years in good health and CMV-seronegative. The chain uses TRBV6-5 and TRBJ2-7; D gene uncertain. The specimen sequenced was PBMCs. CDR3 loop: CASSYSRSRYEQYF. The DNA for the CDR3 is TGTGCCAGCAGTTACTCGAGGAGCCGCTACGAGCAGTACTTC.